This T cell receptor beta chain is from a study of CD8+ T cells in alopecia areata. Treatment indicated: oral pan-JAK inhibitor, 5-10 mg twice daily. The germline V gene has CDR1 SQVTM and CDR2 ANQGSEA. The CDR3 has 12 residues. V shed 2 bases and J shed 12 bases, with 14 bases lying between them. After isolation, RNA underwent reverse transcription to generate cDNA as the sequencing template. The table came from immunoSEQ multiplex PCR; TCRdb's copy has only in-frame clones and leaves some out. The table records just over 150,000 clones, about three fifths of them present only once. This specimen was CD4+ T cells sorted from blood, taken at week 4, from a patient treated with tofacitinib. The chain uses TRBV29-1 and TRBJ2-1; D perhaps matches TRBD1 (5 bases). The TCR comes from a human donor with alopecia areata. The CDR3: CSVEWLGVRQFF. DNA for the CDR3: TGCAGCGTTGAATGGTTAGGGGTGCGGCAGTTCTTC.